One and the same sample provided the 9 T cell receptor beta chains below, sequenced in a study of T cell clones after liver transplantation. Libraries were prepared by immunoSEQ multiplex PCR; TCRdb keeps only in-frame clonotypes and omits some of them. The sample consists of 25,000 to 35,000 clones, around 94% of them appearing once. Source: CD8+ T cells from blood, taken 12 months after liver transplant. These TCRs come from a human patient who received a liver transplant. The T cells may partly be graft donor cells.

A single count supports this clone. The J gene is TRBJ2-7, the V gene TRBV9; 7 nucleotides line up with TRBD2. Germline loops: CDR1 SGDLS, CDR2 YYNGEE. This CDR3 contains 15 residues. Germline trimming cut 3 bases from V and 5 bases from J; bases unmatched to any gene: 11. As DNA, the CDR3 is TGTGCCAGCAGCGCATCCGGACTAGTCGTCGACGAGCAGTACTTC. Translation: CASSASGLVVDEQYF.

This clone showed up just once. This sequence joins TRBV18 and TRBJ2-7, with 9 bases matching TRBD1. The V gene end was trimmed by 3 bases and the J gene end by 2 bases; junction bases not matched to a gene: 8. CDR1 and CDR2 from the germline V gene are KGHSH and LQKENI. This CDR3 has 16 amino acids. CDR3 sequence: CASSPGQGVGPYEQYF. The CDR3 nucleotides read TGTGCCAGCTCACCGGGACAGGGAGTGGGACCCTACGAGCAGTACTTC.

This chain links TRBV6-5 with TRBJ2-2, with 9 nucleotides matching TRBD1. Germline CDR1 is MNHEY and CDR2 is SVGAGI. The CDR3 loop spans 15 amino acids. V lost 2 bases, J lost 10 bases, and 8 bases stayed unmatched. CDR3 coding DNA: TGTGCCAGCAGTTACAAATACAGGGGGCGGATGGAGCTGTTTTTT. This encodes CASSYKYRGRMELFF.

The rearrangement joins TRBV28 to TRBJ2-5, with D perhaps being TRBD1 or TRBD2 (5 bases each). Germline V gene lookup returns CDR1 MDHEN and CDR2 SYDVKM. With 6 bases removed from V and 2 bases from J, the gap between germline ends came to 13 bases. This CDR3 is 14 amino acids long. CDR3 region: CASRPGRLQETQYF. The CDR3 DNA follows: TGTGCCAGCAGGCCGGGACGGCTACAAGAGACCCAGTACTTC. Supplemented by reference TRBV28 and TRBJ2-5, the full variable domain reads DVKVTQSSRYLVKRTGEKVFLECVQDMDHENMFWYRQDPGLGLRLIYFSYDVKMKEKGDIPEGYSVSREKKERFSLILESASTNQTSMYLCASRPGRLQETQYFGPGTRLLVL.

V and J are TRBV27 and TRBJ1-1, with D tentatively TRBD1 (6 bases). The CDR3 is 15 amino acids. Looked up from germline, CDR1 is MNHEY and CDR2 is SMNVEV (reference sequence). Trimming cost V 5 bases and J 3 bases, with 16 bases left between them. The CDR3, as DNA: TGTGCCAGCAGTCAACGGCAGGGGTTGGACACTGAAGCTTTCTTT. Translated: CASSQRQGLDTEAFF.

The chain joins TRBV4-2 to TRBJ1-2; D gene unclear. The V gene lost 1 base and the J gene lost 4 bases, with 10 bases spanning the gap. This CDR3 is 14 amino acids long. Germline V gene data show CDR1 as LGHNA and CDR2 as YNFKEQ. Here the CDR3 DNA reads TGTGCCAGCAGCCAAGCCCTAGCGGGCTATGGCTACACCTTC. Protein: CASSQALAGYGYTF.

The DNA for the CDR3 is TGTGCCAGCAGTTTAGAAAGTAGGACTAGCGGGCCGAGCTCCTACAATGAGCAGTTCTTC. It yields the protein CASSLESRTSGPSSYNEQFF. This chain joins TRBV28 and TRBJ2-1, with 11 bases that match TRBD2. Germline V gene data show CDR1 as MDHEN and CDR2 as SYDVKM. V shed 2 bases, J shed 0 bases, and the junction held 12 bases outside the gene matches. CDR3 size: 20 residues.

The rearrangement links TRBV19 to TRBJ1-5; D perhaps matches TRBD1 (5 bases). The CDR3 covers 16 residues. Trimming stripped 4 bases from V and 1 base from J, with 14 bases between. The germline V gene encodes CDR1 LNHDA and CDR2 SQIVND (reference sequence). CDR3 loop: CASSKSGGYSNQPQHF. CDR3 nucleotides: TGTGCCAGTAGTAAAAGTGGGGGTTACAGCAATCAGCCCCAGCATTTT.

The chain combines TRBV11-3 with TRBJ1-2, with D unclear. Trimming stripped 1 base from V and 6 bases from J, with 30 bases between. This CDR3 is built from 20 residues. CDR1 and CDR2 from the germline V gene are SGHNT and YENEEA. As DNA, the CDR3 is TGTGCCAGCAGCTTAGCCCTGGGTCGCGAATTTGCGACCGTCGTGGATGGCTACACCTTC. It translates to CASSLALGREFATVVDGYTF. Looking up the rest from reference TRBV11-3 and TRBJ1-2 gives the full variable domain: EAGVVQSPRYKIIEKKQPVAFWCNPISGHNTLYWYLQNLGQGPELLIRYENEEAVDDSQLPKDRFSAERLKGVDSTLKIQPAELGDSAVYLCASSLALGREFATVVDGYTFGSGTRLTVV.